Below, 6 T cell receptor beta chains from the same sample are listed, as sequenced in a study of shared clonotypes between healthy human individuals. Clones were sequenced by immunoSEQ multiplex PCR, and TCRdb holds only the in-frame ones, with some missing. Of approximately 840,000 clones in the sample, approximately 97% were seen once. Terminally differentiated effector memory CD45RA+ cells were excluded from the naive CD8 cells, which were CD45RO-negative and positively selected for CCR7. The sequencing sample was made of naive CD8+ T cells sorted from blood. The receptors were sampled from a man under 40 in good health.

The chain combines TRBV2 with TRBJ2-1; no reliable D call. CDR1 is SNHLY and CDR2 is FYNNEI in the germline V gene. The CDR3 spans 12 residues. The germline V and J ends were trimmed by 0 bases and 9 bases, with 6 bases remaining between them. The chain's CDR3 is CASSEAAAEQFF. For the CDR3, the DNA is TGTGCCAGCAGTGAAGCGGCGGCTGAGCAGTTCTTC.

The CDR3 DNA reads TGTGCCAGCAGTCCCGACCTGCTCCGGGAGACCCAGTACTTC. Translation gives CASSPDLLRETQYF. This sequence joins TRBV7-8 and TRBJ2-5, with D uncertain. The V and J ends lost 6 bases and 5 bases respectively, with 16 bases between them. CDR3 length: 14 residues. Germline V gene sequence: CDR1 SGHVS, CDR2 FQNEAQ. Full variable domain (rest looked up from reference TRBV7-8 and TRBJ2-5): GAGVSQSPRYKVAKRGQDVALRCDPISGHVSLFWYQQALGQGPEFLTYFQNEAQLDKSGLPSDRFFAERPEGSVSTLKIQRTQQEDSAVYLCASSPDLLRETQYFGPGTRLLVL.

The gene calls are TRBV10-2 and TRBJ2-7, with D perhaps TRBD1 or TRBD2 (5 bases each). V lost 7 bases to trimming and J lost 3 bases, with 16 bases between them. Germline values: CDR1 WSHSY, CDR2 SAAADI. This CDR3 has 14 amino acids. CDR3: CASTTTGAVYEQYF. The CDR3 coding sequence is TGCGCCAGCACGACTACAGGAGCAGTCTACGAGCAGTACTTC.

The chain carries TRBV6-1 and TRBJ2-1; 7 bases are a match to TRBD2. The CDR3 consists of 13 residues. In germline, CDR1 is MNHNS, CDR2 SASEGT. Trimming cost V 6 bases and J 7 bases; bases outside gene matches: 6. CDR3 sequence reads: CASRGEGWNEQFF. The CDR3 DNA reads as TGTGCCAGCAGGGGGGAGGGGTGGAATGAGCAGTTCTTC.

In its sample, this clone was seen once. One junction end disagrees with the germline gene, perhaps due to a read error. The gene calls are TRBV13 and TRBJ2-1; TRBD1 might be the D (6 bases). Per the germline V gene, CDR1 is PRHDT and CDR2 is FYEKMQ (reference sequence). The CDR3 is 12 amino acids. CDR3 bases: TGTGCCAGCAGCTTAGGTGGACAGAGTCGACTCTTC. As protein: CASSLGGQSRLF.

This chain joins TRBV6-6 and TRBJ2-7; D is possibly TRBD1 (6 bases). V lost 5 bases, J lost 6 bases, and 11 bases lay in between. The CDR3 is 12 amino acids. Germline CDR1 is MNHNY and CDR2 is SVGAGI (reference sequence). As DNA, the CDR3 is TGTGCCAGCAGTACGAACAGGGTCGAGCAGTACTTC. Translation gives CASSTNRVEQYF.